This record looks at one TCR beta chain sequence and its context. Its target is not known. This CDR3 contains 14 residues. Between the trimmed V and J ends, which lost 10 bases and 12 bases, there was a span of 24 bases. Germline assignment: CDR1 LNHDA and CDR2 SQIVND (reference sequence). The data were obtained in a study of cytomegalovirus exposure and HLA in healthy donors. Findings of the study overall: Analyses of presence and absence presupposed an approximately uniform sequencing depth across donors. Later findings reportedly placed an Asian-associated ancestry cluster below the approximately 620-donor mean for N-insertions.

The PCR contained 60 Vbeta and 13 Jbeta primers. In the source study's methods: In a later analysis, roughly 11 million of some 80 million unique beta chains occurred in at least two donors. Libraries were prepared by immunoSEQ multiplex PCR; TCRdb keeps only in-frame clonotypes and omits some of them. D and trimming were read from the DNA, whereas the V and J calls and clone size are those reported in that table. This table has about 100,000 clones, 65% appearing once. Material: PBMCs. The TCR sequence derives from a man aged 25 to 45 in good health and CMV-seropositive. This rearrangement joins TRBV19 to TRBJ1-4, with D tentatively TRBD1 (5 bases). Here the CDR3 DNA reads TGTGCCACCCGACGGGACTCCCGTTTGGTTGAACTGTTTTTT. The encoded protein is CATRRDSRLVELFF.